The TCR beta chain under discussion was sequenced for a study of T cell responses to AZD1222 COVID-19 vaccine. Notes on the study in general: Regions 160-218 and 743-854 dominated among vaccine-associated CD4 TCRs spanning spike. Two AZD1222 administrations were followed by greater Spike-specific TCR breadth and depth.

Worth noting for this clone: The target antigen is unknown.

Using immunoSEQ multiplex PCR, the repertoire was profiled, and TCRdb retains in-frame clones only, with some absent. The sample carries about 56,000 clones, 80% to 90% recorded once. The input for sequencing was peripheral blood, taken on day 0 of AZD1222 vaccination. The sequence was obtained from an adult in good health.

This CDR3 is CASSLGQGAPTILGNEQFF. In DNA, the CDR3 is TGCGCCAGCAGCTTGGGACAGGGGGCACCGACCATCCTCGGCAATGAGCAGTTCTTC. The chain uses TRBV5-1 and TRBJ2-1; TRBD1 matches at 10 bases. This CDR3 is 19 amino acids long. Germline V gives CDR1 SGHRS, CDR2 YFSETQ. With V trimmed by 0 bases and J by 6 bases, 15 bases remained unmatched.